The TCR beta chain described here comes from a study of T cells after yellow fever vaccination. Via MiXCR, TCRdb re-called the 5' RACE reads, giving one row per CDR3 protein. This sample has around 610,000 distinct CDR3 sequences, with approximately 15% found just once. The germline CDR1 and CDR2 sequences are SEHNR and FQNEAQ (reference sequence). There are 15 residues in the CDR3. V was pared by 7 bases and J by 1 base, with 7 bases of the junction left unmatched. The specimen was PBMCs, collected on the day of the yellow fever booster vaccination. The chain carries TRBV7-9 and TRBJ2-3; 8 nucleotides agree with TRBD2. The TCR sequence derives from a man between 25 and 39 years old who received the YFV17D yellow fever vaccine. The CDR3: CASTFPTSGTDTQYF. In nucleotides, the CDR3 is TGTGCCAGCACTTTTCCGACTAGCGGCACAGATACGCAGTATTTT. The whole variable domain, filled in from reference TRBV7-9 and TRBJ2-3, reads DTGVSQNPRHKITKRGQNVTFRCDPISEHNRLYWYRQTLGQGPEFLTYFQNEAQLEKSRLLSDRFSAERPKGSFSTLEIQRTEQGDSAMYLCASTFPTSGTDTQYFGPGTRLTVL.